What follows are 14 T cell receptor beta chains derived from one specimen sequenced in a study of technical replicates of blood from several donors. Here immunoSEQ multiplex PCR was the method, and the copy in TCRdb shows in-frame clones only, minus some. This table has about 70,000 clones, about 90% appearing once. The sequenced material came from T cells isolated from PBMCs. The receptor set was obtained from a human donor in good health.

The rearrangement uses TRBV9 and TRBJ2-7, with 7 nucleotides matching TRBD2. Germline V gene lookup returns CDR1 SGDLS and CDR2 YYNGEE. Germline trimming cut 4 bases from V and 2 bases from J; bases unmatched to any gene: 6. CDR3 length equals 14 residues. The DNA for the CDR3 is TGTGCCAGCAGCCTGGGTGCGGGAGCCTACGAGCAGTACTTC. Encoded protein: CASSLGAGAYEQYF. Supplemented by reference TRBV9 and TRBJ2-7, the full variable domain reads DSGVTQTPKHLITATGQRVTLRCSPRSGDLSVYWYQQSLDQGLQFLIQYYNGEERAKGNILERFSAQQFPDLHSELNLSSLELGDSALYFCASSLGAGAYEQYFGPGTRLTVT.

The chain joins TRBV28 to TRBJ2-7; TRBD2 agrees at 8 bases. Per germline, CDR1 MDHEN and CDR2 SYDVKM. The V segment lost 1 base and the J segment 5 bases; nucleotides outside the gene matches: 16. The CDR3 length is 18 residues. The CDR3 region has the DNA TGTGCCAGCAGTTTATTCTCCAGCGGGAGAGCCTTTCCCCACGAGCAGTACTTC. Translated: CASSLFSSGRAFPHEQYF.

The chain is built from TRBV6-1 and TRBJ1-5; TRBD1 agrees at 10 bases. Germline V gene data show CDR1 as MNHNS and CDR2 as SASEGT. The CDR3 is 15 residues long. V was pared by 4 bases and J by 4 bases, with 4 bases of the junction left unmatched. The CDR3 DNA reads TGTGCCAGCAGTGCCGACAGGGGGCTAAATCAGCCCCAGCATTTT. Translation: CASSADRGLNQPQHF.

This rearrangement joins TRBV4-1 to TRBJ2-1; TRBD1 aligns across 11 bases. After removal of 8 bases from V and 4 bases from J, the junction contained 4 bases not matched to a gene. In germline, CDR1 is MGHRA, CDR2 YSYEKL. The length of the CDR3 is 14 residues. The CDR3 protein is CASLGQGAYNEQFF. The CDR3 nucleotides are TGCGCCAGCTTAGGACAGGGGGCATACAATGAGCAGTTCTTC.

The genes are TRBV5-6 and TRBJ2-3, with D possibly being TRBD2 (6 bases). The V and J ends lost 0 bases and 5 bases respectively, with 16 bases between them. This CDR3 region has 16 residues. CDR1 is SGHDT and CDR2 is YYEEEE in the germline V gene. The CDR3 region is CASSLVASAMGDTQYF. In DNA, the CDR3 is TGTGCCAGCAGCTTGGTGGCTAGCGCGATGGGAGATACGCAGTATTTT.

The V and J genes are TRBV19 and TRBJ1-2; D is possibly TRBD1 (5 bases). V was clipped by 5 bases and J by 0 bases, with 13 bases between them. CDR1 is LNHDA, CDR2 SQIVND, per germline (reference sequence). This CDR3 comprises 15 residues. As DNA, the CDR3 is TGTGCCAGTAGTCCTGGGTGGGGCACTAACTATGGCTACACCTTC. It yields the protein CASSPGWGTNYGYTF.

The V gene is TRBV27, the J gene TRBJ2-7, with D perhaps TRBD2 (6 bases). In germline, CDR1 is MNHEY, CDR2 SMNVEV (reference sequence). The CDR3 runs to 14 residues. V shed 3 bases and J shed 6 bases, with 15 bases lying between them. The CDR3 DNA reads TGTGCCAGCAGTTTTAATGGTCCGGGGGTCGAGCAGTACTTC. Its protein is CASSFNGPGVEQYF.

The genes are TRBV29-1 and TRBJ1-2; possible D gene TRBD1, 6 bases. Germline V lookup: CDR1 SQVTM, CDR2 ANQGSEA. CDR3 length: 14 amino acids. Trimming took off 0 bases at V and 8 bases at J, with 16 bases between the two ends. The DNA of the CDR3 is TGCAGCGTTGAAGATCTAAACAGGGCCGGAGGCTACACCTTC. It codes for CSVEDLNRAGGYTF.

The CDR3 DNA is TGTGCCAGCAGCTTAGCCCCTGCCGGGAGCAACGAGCAGTACTTC. Translation: CASSLAPAGSNEQYF. The V and J genes are TRBV7-6 and TRBJ2-7, with a possible D match to TRBD2 (6 bases). Trimming removed 0 bases from V and 5 bases from J, with 14 bases in between. This CDR3 has 15 amino acids. The V gene's germline CDR1 is SGHVS and CDR2 FNYEAQ. The whole variable domain, filled in from reference TRBV7-6 and TRBJ2-7, reads GAGVSQSPRYKVTKRGQDVALRCDPISGHVSLYWYRQALGQGPEFLTYFNYEAQQDKSGLPNDRFSAERPEGSISTLTIQRTEQRDSAMYRCASSLAPAGSNEQYFGPGTRLTVT.

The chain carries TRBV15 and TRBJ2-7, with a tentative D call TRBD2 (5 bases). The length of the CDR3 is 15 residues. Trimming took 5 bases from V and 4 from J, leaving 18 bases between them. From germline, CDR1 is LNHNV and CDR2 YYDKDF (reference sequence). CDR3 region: CATSDILAAGYEQYF. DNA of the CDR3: TGTGCCACCAGCGACATTCTAGCCGCCGGATACGAGCAGTACTTC.

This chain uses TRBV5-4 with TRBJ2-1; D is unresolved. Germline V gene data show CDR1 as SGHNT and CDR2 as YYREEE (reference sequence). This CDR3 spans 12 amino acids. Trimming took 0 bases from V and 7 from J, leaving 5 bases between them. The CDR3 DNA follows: TGTGCCAGCAGCTTGGACGAGAATGAGCAGTTCTTC. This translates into CASSLDENEQFF.

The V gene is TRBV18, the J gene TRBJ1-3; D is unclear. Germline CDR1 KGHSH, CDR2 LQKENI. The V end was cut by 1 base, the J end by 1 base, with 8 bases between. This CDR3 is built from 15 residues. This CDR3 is CASSPQAGSGNTIYF. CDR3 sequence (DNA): TGTGCCAGCTCACCACAGGCGGGATCTGGAAACACCATATATTTT.

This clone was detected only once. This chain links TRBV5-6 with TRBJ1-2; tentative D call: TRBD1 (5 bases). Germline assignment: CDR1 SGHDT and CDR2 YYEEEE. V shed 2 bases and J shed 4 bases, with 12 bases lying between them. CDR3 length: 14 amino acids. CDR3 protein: CASSFDSIFYGYTF. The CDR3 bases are TGTGCCAGCAGCTTTGACAGCATCTTCTATGGCTACACCTTC.

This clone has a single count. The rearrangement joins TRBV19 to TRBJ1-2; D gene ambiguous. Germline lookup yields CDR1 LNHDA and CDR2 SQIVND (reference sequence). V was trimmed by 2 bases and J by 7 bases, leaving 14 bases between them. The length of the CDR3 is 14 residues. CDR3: CASSIPPESGGYTF. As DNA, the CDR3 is TGTGCCAGTAGTATACCCCCAGAATCAGGTGGCTACACCTTC.